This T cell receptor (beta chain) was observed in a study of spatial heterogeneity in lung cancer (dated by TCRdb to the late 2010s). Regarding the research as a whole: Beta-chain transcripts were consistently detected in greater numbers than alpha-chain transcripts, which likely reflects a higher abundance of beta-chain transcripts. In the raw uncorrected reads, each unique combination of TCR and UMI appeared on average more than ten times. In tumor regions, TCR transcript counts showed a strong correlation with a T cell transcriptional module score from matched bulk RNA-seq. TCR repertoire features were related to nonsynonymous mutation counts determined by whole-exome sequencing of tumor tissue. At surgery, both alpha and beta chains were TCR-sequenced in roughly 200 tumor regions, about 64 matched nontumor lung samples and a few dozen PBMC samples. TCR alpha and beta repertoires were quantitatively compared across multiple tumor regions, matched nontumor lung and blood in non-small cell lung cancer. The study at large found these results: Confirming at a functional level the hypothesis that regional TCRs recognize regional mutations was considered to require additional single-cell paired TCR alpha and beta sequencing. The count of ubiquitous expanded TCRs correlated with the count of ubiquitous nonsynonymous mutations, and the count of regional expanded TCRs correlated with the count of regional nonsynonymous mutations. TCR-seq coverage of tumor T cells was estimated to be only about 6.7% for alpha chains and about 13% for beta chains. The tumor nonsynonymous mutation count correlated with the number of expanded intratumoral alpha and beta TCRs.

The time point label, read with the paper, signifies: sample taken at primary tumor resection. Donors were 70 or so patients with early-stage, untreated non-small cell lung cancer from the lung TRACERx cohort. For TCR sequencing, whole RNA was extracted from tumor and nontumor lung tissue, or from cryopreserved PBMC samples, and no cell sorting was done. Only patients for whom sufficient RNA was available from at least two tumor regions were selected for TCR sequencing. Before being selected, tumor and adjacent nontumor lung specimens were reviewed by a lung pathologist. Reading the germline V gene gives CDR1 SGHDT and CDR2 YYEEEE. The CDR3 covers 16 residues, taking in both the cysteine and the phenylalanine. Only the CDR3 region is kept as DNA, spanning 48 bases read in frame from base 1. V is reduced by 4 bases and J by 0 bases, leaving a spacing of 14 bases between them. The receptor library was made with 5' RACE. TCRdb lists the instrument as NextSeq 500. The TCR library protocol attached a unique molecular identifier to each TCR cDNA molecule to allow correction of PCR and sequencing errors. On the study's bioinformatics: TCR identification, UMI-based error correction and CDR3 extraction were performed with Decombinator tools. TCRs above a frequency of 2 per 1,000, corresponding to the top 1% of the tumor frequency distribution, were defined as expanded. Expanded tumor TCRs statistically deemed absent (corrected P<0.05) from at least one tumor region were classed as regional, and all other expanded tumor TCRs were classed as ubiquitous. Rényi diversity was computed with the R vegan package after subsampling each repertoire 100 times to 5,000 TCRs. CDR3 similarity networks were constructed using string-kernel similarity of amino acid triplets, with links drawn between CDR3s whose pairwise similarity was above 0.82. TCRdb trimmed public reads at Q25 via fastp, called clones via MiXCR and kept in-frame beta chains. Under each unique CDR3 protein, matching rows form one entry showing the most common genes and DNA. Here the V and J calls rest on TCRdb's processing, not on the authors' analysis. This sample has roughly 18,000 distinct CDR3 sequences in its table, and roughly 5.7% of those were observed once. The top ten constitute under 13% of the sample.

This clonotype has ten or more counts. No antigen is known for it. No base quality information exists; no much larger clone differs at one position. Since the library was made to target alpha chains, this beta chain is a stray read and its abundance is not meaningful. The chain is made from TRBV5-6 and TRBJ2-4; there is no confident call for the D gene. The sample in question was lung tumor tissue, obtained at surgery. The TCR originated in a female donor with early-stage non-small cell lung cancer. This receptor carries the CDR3 CASSEWGSLAKNIQYF. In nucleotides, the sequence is TGTGCCAGCAGCGAATGGGGTTCGTTAGCCAAAAACATTCAGTACTTC.